One sample yielded the 10 T cell receptor beta chains listed below, sequenced in a study of radiation and T cells in renal cell carcinoma. This sample's time point: blood 2 weeks post-SBRT. Described treatment: 15 Gy SBRT to primary tumor, nephrectomy 4 weeks later. Assay used: immunoSEQ multiplex PCR; TCRdb lists only in-frame clones, some missing. The data contain about 130,000 clones, more than 75% of them singletons. Sequencing used blood, obtained from a patient whose treatment included radiotherapy and nephrectomy. These receptors all come from a woman in her seventies with renal cell carcinoma.

The chain couples TRBV6-1 to TRBJ2-7; maybe TRBD2 (5 bases). V lost 5 bases to trimming and J lost 4 bases, with 18 bases between them. This CDR3 contains 15 residues. Germline V CDR1 and CDR2: MNHNS, SASEGT. This chain's CDR3 is CASSRAGDLRYEQYF. CDR3 nucleotides: TGTGCCAGCAGTCGCGCCGGGGATCTGAGGTACGAGCAGTACTTC.

The rearrangement joins TRBV6-5 to TRBJ1-2; no reliable D call. Germline-derived CDR1 and CDR2 are MNHEY and SVGAGI. The CDR3 length is 13 residues. Trimming took 5 bases from V and 2 from J, leaving 9 bases between them. This CDR3 is CASSLTANYGYTF. The CDR3 DNA reads as TGTGCCAGCAGTCTGACCGCCAACTATGGCTACACCTTC.

This clone was counted a single time. The rearrangement joins TRBV2 to TRBJ1-5; D might be TRBD1 (6 bases). Germline-derived CDR1 and CDR2 are SNHLY and FYNNEI. The CDR3 totals 15 residues. Trimming stripped 4 bases from V and 3 bases from J, with 13 bases between. The CDR3 bases are TGTGCCAGCAGTGGTCGGGGGCAAATCAATCAGCCCCAGCATTTT. This codes for CASSGRGQINQPQHF. The variable domain in full, completed from reference TRBV2 and TRBJ1-5, reads EPEVTQTPSHQVTQMGQEVILRCVPISNHLYFYWYRQILGQKVEFLVSFYNNEISEKSEIFDDQFSVERPDGSNFTLKIRSTKLEDSAMYFCASSGRGQINQPQHFGDGTRLSIL.

This clone showed up just once. This chain connects TRBV21-1 to TRBJ2-7; the listed D gene, TRBD1, was not tested against the DNA. TRBV21-1 is a pseudogene. The CDR3 consists of 15 residues. CDR3 in DNA: TGTGCCAGCAGCAATTCTTCGGGACAGGGGTACGAGCAGTACTTC. Protein product: CASSNSSGQGYEQYF.

This clone appeared a single time. J is TRBJ2-5 and V is TRBV29-1, with no clear D. This CDR3 is built from 12 residues. Trimming left V 6 bases short and J 1 base short, with 9 bases between. CDR1 is SQVTM and CDR2 is ANQGSEA in the germline V gene. The CDR3 nucleotides are TGCAGCGTGGCCACAGCCCAAGAGACCCAGTACTTC. This gives the protein CSVATAQETQYF.

This clone was recorded once. The chain uses TRBV19 and TRBJ1-4; D is uncertain. This CDR3 is 15 amino acids long. Trimming removed 1 base from V and 4 bases from J, with 10 bases in between. Germline-derived CDR1 and CDR2 are LNHDA and SQIVND (reference sequence). The CDR3, as DNA: TGTGCCAGTAGTATAGGAGGCAGTCGTAATGAAAAACTGTTTTTT. Its protein product is CASSIGGSRNEKLFF.

The chain uses TRBV14 and TRBJ2-3; D is unclear. The CDR3 spans 13 residues. Trimming cost V 1 base and J 6 bases, with 8 bases left between them. Germline assignment: CDR1 SGHDN and CDR2 FVKESK. CDR3 bases: TGTGCCAGCAGCCAAGTGGGCCCGGATACGCAGTATTTT. Its translation: CASSQVGPDTQYF.

V and J are TRBV14 and TRBJ1-2, with unresolved D. The V gene's germline CDR1 is SGHDN and CDR2 FVKESK. The CDR3 totals 13 residues. V lost 0 bases, J lost 4 bases, and 6 bases lay in between. In DNA, the CDR3 is TGTGCCAGCAGCCAAGATCTAAGCTATGGCTACACCTTC. Its translation: CASSQDLSYGYTF.

This chain links TRBV28 with TRBJ2-7; the match to TRBD2 covers 7 bases. Losses at the gene ends were 2 bases for V and 9 bases for J; bases not matched to a gene: 16. The V gene's germline CDR1 is MDHEN and CDR2 SYDVKM. The CDR3 spans 16 residues. The CDR3 coding sequence is TGTGCCAGCAGTTTAGAGAGCTGGGGTTCGGGGGGTTTGCAGTACTTC. Protein sequence: CASSLESWGSGGLQYF.

The chain links TRBV5-1 to TRBJ2-3; no definite D call. CDR1 SGHRS and CDR2 YFSETQ come from the germline V gene. The CDR3 is made up of 12 amino acids. Trimming left V 0 bases short and J 6 bases short, with 5 bases between. In DNA, the CDR3 is TGCGCCAGCAGCTTGGTCGGGGATACGCAGTATTTT. It codes for CASSLVGDTQYF.